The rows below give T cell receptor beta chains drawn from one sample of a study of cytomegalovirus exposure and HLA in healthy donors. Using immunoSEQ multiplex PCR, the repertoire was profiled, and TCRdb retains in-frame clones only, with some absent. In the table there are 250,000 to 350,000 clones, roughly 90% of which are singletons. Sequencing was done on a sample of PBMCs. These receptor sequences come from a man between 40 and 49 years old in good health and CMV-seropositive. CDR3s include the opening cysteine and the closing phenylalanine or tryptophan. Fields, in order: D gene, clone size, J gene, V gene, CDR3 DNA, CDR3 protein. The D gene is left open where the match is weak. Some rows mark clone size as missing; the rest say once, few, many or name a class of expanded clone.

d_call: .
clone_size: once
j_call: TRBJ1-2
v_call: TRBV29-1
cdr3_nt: TGCAGCGTTGAACCTGGGCTAGGCTACACCTTC
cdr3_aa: CSVEPGLGYTF

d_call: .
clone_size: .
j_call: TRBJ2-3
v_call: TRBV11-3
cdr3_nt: TGTGCCAGCAGCTTAGCTACAGATACGCAGTATTTT
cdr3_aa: CASSLATDTQYF

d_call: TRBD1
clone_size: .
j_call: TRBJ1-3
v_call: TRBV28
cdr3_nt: TGTGCCAGCAGACCTCTTCGGACAGGGGGCTGGGACACCATATATTTT
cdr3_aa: CASRPLRTGGWDTIYF

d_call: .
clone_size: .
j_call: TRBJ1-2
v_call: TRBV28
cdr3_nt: TGTGCCAGCAGTTTTTCGCAGGGGCGGGACTATGGCTACACCTTC
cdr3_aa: CASSFSQGRDYGYTF

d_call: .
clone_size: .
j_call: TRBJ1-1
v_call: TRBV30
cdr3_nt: TGTGCCTGGAGGAAAGAGCTGAACACTGAAGCTTTCTTT
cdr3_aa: CAWRKELNTEAFF

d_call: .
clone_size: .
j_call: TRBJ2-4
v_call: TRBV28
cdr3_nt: TGTGCCGCAACTGACGACGGACTAGCCAAAAACATTCAGTACTTC
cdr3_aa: CAATDDGLAKNIQYF

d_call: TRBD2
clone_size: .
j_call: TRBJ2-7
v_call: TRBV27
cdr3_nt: TGTGCCAGCAGTAGAAGACTAGCGGAGTACTCCTACGAGCAGTACTTC
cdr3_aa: CASSRRLAEYSYEQYF

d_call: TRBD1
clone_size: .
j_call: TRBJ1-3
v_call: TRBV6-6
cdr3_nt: TGTGCCAGCAGTTACTATGGGACAGGGGCTGGAAACACCATATATTTT
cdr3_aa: CASSYYGTGAGNTIYF

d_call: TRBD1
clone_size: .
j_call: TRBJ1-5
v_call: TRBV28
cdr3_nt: TGTGCCAGCAGGCCTATCGGACAGGGGGGGCCCCAGCATTTT
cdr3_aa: CASRPIGQGGPQHF

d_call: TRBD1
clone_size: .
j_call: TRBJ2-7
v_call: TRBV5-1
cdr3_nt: TGCGCCAGCAGCCGTAATTCAGACAGGGCCTACGAGCAGTACTTC
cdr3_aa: CASSRNSDRAYEQYF

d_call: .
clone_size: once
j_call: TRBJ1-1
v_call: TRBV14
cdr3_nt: TGTGCCAGCAGCCCGGTTAGGGGGAACACTGAAGCTTTCTTT
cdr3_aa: CASSPVRGNTEAFF

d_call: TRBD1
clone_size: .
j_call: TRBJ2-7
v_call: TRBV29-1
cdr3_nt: TGCAGCGGGCAGGATTTGGGACAGGGGGCGAGCGAGCAGTACTTC
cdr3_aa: CSGQDLGQGASEQYF

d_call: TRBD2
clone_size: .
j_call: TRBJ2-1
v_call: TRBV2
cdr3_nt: TGTGCCAGCAGAAAGGGGACTAGCGGGAGGGCAAATGAGCAGTTCTTC
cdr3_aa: CASRKGTSGRANEQFF

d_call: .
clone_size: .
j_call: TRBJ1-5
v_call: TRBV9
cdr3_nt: TGTGCCAGCAGCGTAGGTGTAGGGACTAATCAGCCCCAGCATTTT
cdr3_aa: CASSVGVGTNQPQHF

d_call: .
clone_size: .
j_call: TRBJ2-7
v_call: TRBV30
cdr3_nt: TGTGCCTGGACCAATCACAGGACAACCTACGAGCAGTACTTC
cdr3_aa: CAWTNHRTTYEQYF

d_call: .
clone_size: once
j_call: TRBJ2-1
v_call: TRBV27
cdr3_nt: TGTGCCAGCAGCCTGGGGGCGGAAAATGAGCAGTTCTTC
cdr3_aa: CASSLGAENEQFF

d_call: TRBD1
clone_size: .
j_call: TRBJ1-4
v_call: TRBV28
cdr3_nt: TGTGCCAGCAGTTTAGGCTGGACAGGGGTTTATAATGAAAAACTGTTTTTT
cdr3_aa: CASSLGWTGVYNEKLFF

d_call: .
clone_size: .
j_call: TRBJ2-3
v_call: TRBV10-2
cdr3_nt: TGCGCCAGCAGTAACGACTGGGGGGCAGATACGCAGTATTTT
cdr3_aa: CASSNDWGADTQYF

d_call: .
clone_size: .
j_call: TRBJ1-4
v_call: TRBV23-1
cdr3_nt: TGCGCCAGCAGTCAGCCGACAGGACCTAATGAAAAACTGTTTTTT
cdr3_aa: CASSQPTGPNEKLFF

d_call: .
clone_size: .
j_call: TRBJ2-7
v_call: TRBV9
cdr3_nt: TGTGCCAGCAGCGTAGGACTATCCTACGAGCAGTACTTC
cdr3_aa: CASSVGLSYEQYF

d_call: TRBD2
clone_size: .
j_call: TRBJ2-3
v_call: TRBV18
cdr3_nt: TGTGCCAGCTCACCACTCGGGACTAGCCGCACAGATACGCAGTATTTT
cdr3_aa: CASSPLGTSRTDTQYF

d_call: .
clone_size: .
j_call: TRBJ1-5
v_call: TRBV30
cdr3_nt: TGTGCCTGGAGTTCGGGGGGCAATCAGCCCCAGCATTTT
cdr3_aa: CAWSSGGNQPQHF

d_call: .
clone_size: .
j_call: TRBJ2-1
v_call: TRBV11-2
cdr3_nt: TGTGCCAGCAGCTTTTTTGGGAGTGCCAATGAGCAGTTCTTC
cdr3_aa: CASSFFGSANEQFF

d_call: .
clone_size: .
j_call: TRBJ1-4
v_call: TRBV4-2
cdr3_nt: TGTGCCAGCAGCCCAGGCGACCCGGATAATGAAAAACTGTTTTTT
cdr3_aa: CASSPGDPDNEKLFF

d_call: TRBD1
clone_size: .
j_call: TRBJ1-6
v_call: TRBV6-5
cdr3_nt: TGTGCCAGCAGCGGACAGGGGGATAATTCACCCCTCCACTTT
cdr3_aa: CASSGQGDNSPLHF

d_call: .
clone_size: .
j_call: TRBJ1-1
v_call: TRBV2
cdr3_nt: TGTGCCAGCAGTAAGATGGGGGCGGCGTACACTGAAGCTTTCTTT
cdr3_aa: CASSKMGAAYTEAFF

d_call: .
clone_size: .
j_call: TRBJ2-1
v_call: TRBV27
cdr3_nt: TGTGCCAGCAGTTTATCGGGAGATACCTACAATGAGCAGTTCTTC
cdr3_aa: CASSLSGDTYNEQFF

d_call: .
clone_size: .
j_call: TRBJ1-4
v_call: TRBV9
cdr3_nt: TGTGCCAGCAGCTTCGCAGGGGCAACTAATGAAAAACTGTTTTTT
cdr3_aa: CASSFAGATNEKLFF

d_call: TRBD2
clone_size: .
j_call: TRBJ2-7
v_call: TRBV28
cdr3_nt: TGTGCCACGAGGGGGACTAGCGGGGGCTCCTACGAGCAGTACTTC
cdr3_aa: CATRGTSGGSYEQYF

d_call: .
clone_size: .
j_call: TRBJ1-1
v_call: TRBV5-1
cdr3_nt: TGCGCCAGCAGAGGGCAGGGGAACACTGAAGCTTTCTTT
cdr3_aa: CASRGQGNTEAFF

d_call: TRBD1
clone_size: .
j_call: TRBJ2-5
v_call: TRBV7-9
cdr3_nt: TGTGCCAGCAGCTCTACAGGGGGGCCAGAGGAGACCCAGTACTTC
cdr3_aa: CASSSTGGPEETQYF

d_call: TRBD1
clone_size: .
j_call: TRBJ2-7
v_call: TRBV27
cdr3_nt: TGTGCCAGCAGTTTGGGACAGCTCTACGAGCAGTACTTC
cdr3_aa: CASSLGQLYEQYF

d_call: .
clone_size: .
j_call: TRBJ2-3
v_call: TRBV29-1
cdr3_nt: TGCAGCGTTGCCCCGGGTTTGGGAGTCGCAGATACGCAGTATTTT
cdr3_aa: CSVAPGLGVADTQYF

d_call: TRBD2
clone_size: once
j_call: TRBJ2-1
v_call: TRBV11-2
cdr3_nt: TGTGCCAGCAGCTTGGGTGGGACTAGCGGCAATGAGCAGTTCTTC
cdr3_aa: CASSLGGTSGNEQFF

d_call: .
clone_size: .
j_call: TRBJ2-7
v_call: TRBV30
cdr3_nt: TGTGCCTGGGGGCGCGGGTCCCGCGAGCAGTACTTC
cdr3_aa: CAWGRGSREQYF

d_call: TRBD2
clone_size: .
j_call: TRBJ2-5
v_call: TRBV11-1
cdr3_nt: TGTGCCAGCAGCCCCGGGAGGGCCGCGGAGACCCAGTACTTC
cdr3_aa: CASSPGRAAETQYF

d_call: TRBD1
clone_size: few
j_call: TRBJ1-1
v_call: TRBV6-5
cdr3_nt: TGTGCCAGCAGTAAAAACAGGGGAGCGACTGAAGCTTTCTTT
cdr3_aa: CASSKNRGATEAFF

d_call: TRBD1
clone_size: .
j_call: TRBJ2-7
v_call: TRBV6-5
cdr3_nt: TGTGCCAGCGGATGGACAGGGAGAAACGAGCAGTACTTC
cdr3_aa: CASGWTGRNEQYF

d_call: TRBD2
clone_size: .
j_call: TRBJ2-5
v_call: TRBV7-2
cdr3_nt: TGTGCCAGCAGCTTAGGCGGGGGGCAAGAGACCCAGTACTTC
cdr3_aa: CASSLGGGQETQYF

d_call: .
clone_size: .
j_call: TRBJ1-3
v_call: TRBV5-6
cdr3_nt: TGTGCCAGCAGCTTCCAGGGCACTGGAAACACCATATATTTT
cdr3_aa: CASSFQGTGNTIYF

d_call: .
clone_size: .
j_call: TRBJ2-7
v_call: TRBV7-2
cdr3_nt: TGTGCCAGCAGCTCCTTACAGGGTCCCTACGAGCAGTACTTC
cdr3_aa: CASSSLQGPYEQYF

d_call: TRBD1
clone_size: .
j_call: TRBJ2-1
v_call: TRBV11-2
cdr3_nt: TGTGCCAGCAGCTTTTTCTACGGGACAGGGACCCACAATGAGCAGTTCTTC
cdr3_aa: CASSFFYGTGTHNEQFF

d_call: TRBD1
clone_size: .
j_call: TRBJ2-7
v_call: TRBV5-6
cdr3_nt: TGTGCCAGCAGCTCACCCGACAGGGAGTACGAGCAGTACTTC
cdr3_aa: CASSSPDREYEQYF

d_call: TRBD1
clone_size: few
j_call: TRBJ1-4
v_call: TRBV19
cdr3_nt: TGTGCCAGTAGTAAGGGGGGACAGGGTAATGAAAAACTGTTTTTT
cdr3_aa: CASSKGGQGNEKLFF